Listed below are T cell receptor beta chains from one sample, sequenced in a study of cytomegalovirus exposure and HLA in healthy donors. Method: immunoSEQ multiplex PCR; TCRdb's copy keeps in-frame clones and lacks some. This sample yields about 130,000 clones, of which roughly three quarters are seen a single time; about 2.2% belongs to the top ten. The sample taken for sequencing was PBMCs. These receptors were taken from a man aged 25-45 years in good health and CMV-seronegative. Each CDR3 is given with its conserved first and last residue. Each record gives: CDR3 length, V gene, D gene, clone size, J gene, CDR3 protein, CDR3 DNA. D genes are given only for firm matches. Expanded clones are given a class, and other clones once, few, many or no size at all.

len: 15; v_gene: TRBV7-2; d_gene: .; abundance: few; j_gene: TRBJ2-6; CDR3aa: CASSLDLSGANVLTF; CDR3nt: TGTGCCAGCAGCTTAGATCTCTCTGGGGCCAACGTCCTGACTTTC
len: 15; v_gene: TRBV13; d_gene: .; abundance: .; j_gene: TRBJ1-2; CDR3aa: CASSSPYSSNYGYTF; CDR3nt: TGTGCCAGCAGCTCTCCCTACAGCTCTAACTATGGCTACACCTTC
len: 14; v_gene: TRBV7-9; d_gene: TRBD1; abundance: once; j_gene: TRBJ2-7; CDR3aa: CASSTRTGAYEQYF; CDR3nt: TGTGCCAGCAGCACCCGGACAGGAGCCTACGAGCAGTACTTC
len: 16; v_gene: TRBV9; d_gene: TRBD2; abundance: .; j_gene: TRBJ2-7; CDR3aa: CASSKGTSGTKAEQYF; CDR3nt: TGTGCCAGCAGCAAAGGGACTAGCGGGACGAAAGCCGAGCAGTACTTC
len: 12; v_gene: TRBV29-1; d_gene: .; abundance: .; j_gene: TRBJ1-2; CDR3aa: CSVQGANYGYTF; CDR3nt: TGCAGCGTACAGGGTGCTAACTATGGCTACACCTTC
len: 14; v_gene: TRBV5-1; d_gene: TRBD1; abundance: .; j_gene: TRBJ2-1; CDR3aa: CASSSGQGGNEQFF; CDR3nt: TGCGCCAGCAGCTCGGGACAGGGGGGGAATGAGCAGTTCTTC
len: 14; v_gene: TRBV9; d_gene: .; abundance: .; j_gene: TRBJ2-5; CDR3aa: CASSVGGRGETQYF; CDR3nt: TGTGCCAGCAGCGTAGGGGGTAGAGGGGAGACCCAGTACTTC
len: 13; v_gene: TRBV6-1; d_gene: TRBD1; abundance: many; j_gene: TRBJ1-5; CDR3aa: CASSERDRLLDHF; CDR3nt: TGTGCCAGCAGTGAGCGGGACAGACTCTTGGATCATTTT
len: 14; v_gene: TRBV5-1; d_gene: TRBD1; abundance: once; j_gene: TRBJ1-2; CDR3aa: CASSLDRGVYGYTF; CDR3nt: TGCGCCAGCAGCTTGGACAGGGGGGTCTATGGCTACACCTTC
len: 14; v_gene: TRBV29-1; d_gene: .; abundance: .; j_gene: TRBJ2-1; CDR3aa: CSVERSGRRNEQFF; CDR3nt: TGCAGCGTTGAAAGGTCCGGGAGAAGGAATGAGCAGTTCTTC
len: 13; v_gene: TRBV30; d_gene: .; abundance: .; j_gene: TRBJ1-2; CDR3aa: CAWSVGEGYGYTF; CDR3nt: TGTGCCTGGAGTGTGGGGGAGGGCTATGGCTACACCTTC
len: 13; v_gene: TRBV5-1; d_gene: .; abundance: once; j_gene: TRBJ2-5; CDR3aa: CASSLGGLETQYF; CDR3nt: TGCGCCAGCAGCTTGGGAGGGTTGGAGACCCAGTACTTC
len: 17; v_gene: TRBV21-1; d_gene: .; abundance: .; j_gene: TRBJ1-1; CDR3aa: CASSTRDSHNVNTEAFF; CDR3nt: TGTGCCAGCAGCACCCGGGACAGCCATAACGTGAACACTGAAGCTTTCTTT
len: 19; v_gene: TRBV4-1; d_gene: TRBD2; abundance: once; j_gene: TRBJ2-3; CDR3aa: CASSRRRTIAGGPADTQYF; CDR3nt: TGCGCCAGCAGCCGACGTCGAACAATAGCGGGAGGGCCCGCAGATACGCAGTATTTT
len: 16; v_gene: TRBV7-9; d_gene: TRBD2; abundance: .; j_gene: TRBJ2-7; CDR3aa: CASNELAGDVNDEQYF; CDR3nt: TGTGCCAGCAATGAACTAGCGGGAGATGTTAACGACGAGCAGTACTTC
len: 16; v_gene: TRBV15; d_gene: .; abundance: .; j_gene: TRBJ1-4; CDR3aa: CATSREAKGPNEKLFF; CDR3nt: TGTGCCACCAGCAGAGAGGCTAAGGGGCCTAATGAAAAACTGTTTTTT
len: 14; v_gene: TRBV5-5; d_gene: TRBD1; abundance: .; j_gene: TRBJ2-7; CDR3aa: CASSLGQGSYEQYF; CDR3nt: TGTGCCAGCAGCTTGGGACAGGGCTCCTACGAGCAGTACTTC
len: 15; v_gene: TRBV7-9; d_gene: TRBD1; abundance: .; j_gene: TRBJ2-7; CDR3aa: CASSTEGDRGGEQYF; CDR3nt: TGTGCCAGCAGCACCGAAGGGGACAGGGGTGGCGAGCAGTACTTC
len: 14; v_gene: TRBV7-9; d_gene: .; abundance: .; j_gene: TRBJ1-1; CDR3aa: CASRPQGSNTEAFF; CDR3nt: TGTGCCAGCAGGCCCCAGGGGTCGAACACTGAAGCTTTCTTT
len: 14; v_gene: TRBV14; d_gene: .; abundance: .; j_gene: TRBJ1-2; CDR3aa: CASSQRAGLYGYTF; CDR3nt: TGTGCCAGCAGCCAACGGGCAGGGCTCTATGGCTACACCTTC
len: 15; v_gene: TRBV10-3; d_gene: .; abundance: .; j_gene: TRBJ2-2; CDR3aa: CAIRRGTEMSGELFF; CDR3nt: TGTGCCATCAGGAGGGGGACGGAGATGTCCGGGGAGCTGTTTTTT
len: 13; v_gene: TRBV27; d_gene: .; abundance: .; j_gene: TRBJ1-1; CDR3aa: CASSRGLYTEAFF; CDR3nt: TGTGCCAGCAGTCGGGGTCTTTACACTGAAGCTTTCTTT
len: 14; v_gene: TRBV19; d_gene: .; abundance: .; j_gene: TRBJ2-7; CDR3aa: CASSMSQAYYEQYF; CDR3nt: TGTGCCAGTAGTATGTCGCAGGCTTACTACGAGCAGTACTTC
len: 13; v_gene: TRBV7-9; d_gene: TRBD1; abundance: .; j_gene: TRBJ1-2; CDR3aa: CASSPDRVYGYTF; CDR3nt: TGTGCCAGCAGCCCCGACAGGGTCTATGGCTACACCTTC
len: 14; v_gene: TRBV6-5; d_gene: .; abundance: few; j_gene: TRBJ2-7; CDR3aa: CASRLSLATYEQYF; CDR3nt: TGTGCCAGCAGGCTCTCACTAGCCACATACGAGCAGTACTTC
len: 15; v_gene: TRBV4-3; d_gene: .; abundance: few; j_gene: TRBJ2-2; CDR3aa: CASSQDQGSTGELFF; CDR3nt: TGCGCCAGCAGCCAAGATCAGGGATCCACCGGGGAGCTGTTTTTT
len: 16; v_gene: TRBV25-1; d_gene: TRBD1; abundance: .; j_gene: TRBJ2-2; CDR3aa: CASSSTGTGHTGELFF; CDR3nt: TGTGCCAGCAGTTCCACCGGGACAGGACATACCGGGGAGCTGTTTTTT
len: 12; v_gene: TRBV27; d_gene: .; abundance: .; j_gene: TRBJ2-1; CDR3aa: CASSFTYNEQFF; CDR3nt: TGTGCCAGCAGTTTTACCTACAATGAGCAGTTCTTC
len: 12; v_gene: TRBV7-9; d_gene: .; abundance: .; j_gene: TRBJ2-7; CDR3aa: CSSSLTGDEQYF; CDR3nt: TGTTCCAGCAGCCTTACAGGAGACGAGCAGTACTTC
len: 13; v_gene: TRBV29-1; d_gene: .; abundance: .; j_gene: TRBJ2-5; CDR3aa: CSVENTIQETQYF; CDR3nt: TGCAGCGTTGAGAACACCATCCAAGAGACCCAGTACTTC
len: 14; v_gene: TRBV5-6; d_gene: TRBD1; abundance: .; j_gene: TRBJ1-5; CDR3aa: CASSSDRAYQPQHF; CDR3nt: TGTGCCAGCAGCTCGGACAGGGCCTATCAGCCCCAGCATTTT
len: 14; v_gene: TRBV29-1; d_gene: .; abundance: .; j_gene: TRBJ1-5; CDR3aa: CSVDGGYSNQPQHF; CDR3nt: TGCAGCGTTGACGGGGGGTATAGCAATCAGCCCCAGCATTTT
len: 13; v_gene: TRBV2; d_gene: TRBD1; abundance: .; j_gene: TRBJ1-1; CDR3aa: CASSGRQGTEAFF; CDR3nt: TGTGCCAGCAGTGGTCGACAGGGGACTGAAGCTTTCTTT
len: 12; v_gene: TRBV27; d_gene: .; abundance: once; j_gene: TRBJ2-1; CDR3aa: CASSRGGNEQFF; CDR3nt: TGTGCCAGCAGCCGGGGAGGCAATGAGCAGTTCTTC
len: 16; v_gene: TRBV18; d_gene: TRBD2; abundance: .; j_gene: TRBJ2-2; CDR3aa: CASPTSGTTHTGELFF; CDR3nt: TGTGCCAGCCCGACTAGCGGGACCACTCACACCGGGGAGCTGTTTTTT
len: 13; v_gene: TRBV10-1; d_gene: .; abundance: few; j_gene: TRBJ1-5; CDR3aa: CASSESINQPQHF; CDR3nt: TGCGCCAGCAGTGAGTCCATTAATCAGCCCCAGCATTTT
len: 14; v_gene: TRBV7-2; d_gene: .; abundance: .; j_gene: TRBJ2-7; CDR3aa: CASSRTVSGYEQYF; CDR3nt: TGTGCCAGCAGCCGGACGGTTAGCGGTTACGAGCAGTACTTC
len: 14; v_gene: TRBV6-5; d_gene: .; abundance: many; j_gene: TRBJ1-2; CDR3aa: CASSDSLANYGYTF; CDR3nt: TGTGCCAGCAGTGACAGCTTAGCTAACTATGGCTACACCTTC
len: 14; v_gene: TRBV6-1; d_gene: .; abundance: .; j_gene: TRBJ2-1; CDR3aa: CASRTTLLSNEQFF; CDR3nt: TGTGCCAGCAGGACTACCCTCTTAAGCAATGAGCAGTTCTTC
len: 16; v_gene: TRBV5-4; d_gene: TRBD2; abundance: .; j_gene: TRBJ2-7; CDR3aa: CASSLGGLAGAYEQYF; CDR3nt: TGTGCCAGCAGCTTGGGGGGACTAGCGGGCGCCTACGAGCAGTACTTC
len: 12; v_gene: TRBV29-1; d_gene: .; abundance: .; j_gene: TRBJ1-2; CDR3aa: CSAVQDYYGYTF; CDR3nt: TGCAGCGCCGTACAAGATTACTATGGCTACACCTTC
len: 15; v_gene: TRBV10-3; d_gene: .; abundance: .; j_gene: TRBJ2-2; CDR3aa: CAISSLGGDTGELFF; CDR3nt: TGTGCCATCAGTTCCCTCGGAGGGGACACCGGGGAGCTGTTTTTT
len: 15; v_gene: TRBV7-8; d_gene: .; abundance: once; j_gene: TRBJ2-7; CDR3aa: CASSPLKGRSYEQYF; CDR3nt: TGTGCCAGCAGCCCCCTCAAGGGGCGCTCCTACGAGCAGTACTTC
len: 14; v_gene: TRBV6-1; d_gene: TRBD2; abundance: .; j_gene: TRBJ2-1; CDR3aa: CASRGLAGGYEQFF; CDR3nt: TGTGCCAGCAGAGGACTAGCGGGAGGGTATGAGCAGTTCTTC
len: 15; v_gene: TRBV18; d_gene: TRBD1; abundance: .; j_gene: TRBJ1-4; CDR3aa: CASSPSGQGNEKLFF; CDR3nt: TGTGCCAGCTCACCTTCGGGACAGGGGAACGAAAAACTGTTTTTT
len: 15; v_gene: TRBV28; d_gene: TRBD2; abundance: .; j_gene: TRBJ2-3; CDR3aa: CASSRSGRKADTQYF; CDR3nt: TGTGCCAGCAGTCGTAGCGGGAGGAAGGCAGATACGCAGTATTTT
len: 12; v_gene: TRBV11-2; d_gene: .; abundance: .; j_gene: TRBJ1-1; CDR3aa: CASGRYYTEAFF; CDR3nt: TGTGCCAGCGGCAGATATTACACTGAAGCTTTCTTT
len: 12; v_gene: TRBV7-9; d_gene: .; abundance: .; j_gene: TRBJ2-3; CDR3aa: CSSSLEGDTQYF; CDR3nt: TGTTCCAGCAGCTTAGAGGGGGATACGCAGTATTTT
len: 11; v_gene: TRBV28; d_gene: .; abundance: once; j_gene: TRBJ2-7; CDR3aa: CASSLRGEQYF; CDR3nt: TGTGCCAGCAGTTTAAGAGGCGAGCAGTACTTC
len: 14; v_gene: TRBV7-2; d_gene: .; abundance: .; j_gene: TRBJ1-1; CDR3aa: CASSFSFVTAEAFF; CDR3nt: TGTGCCAGCAGCTTTAGCTTTGTTACCGCTGAAGCTTTCTTT
len: 15; v_gene: TRBV25-1; d_gene: TRBD2; abundance: .; j_gene: TRBJ2-5; CDR3aa: CASRLASGAQETQYF; CDR3nt: TGTGCCAGCAGATTGGCTAGCGGGGCGCAAGAGACCCAGTACTTC
len: 16; v_gene: TRBV18; d_gene: .; abundance: .; j_gene: TRBJ1-5; CDR3aa: CASSPGFQGLNQPQHF; CDR3nt: TGTGCCAGCTCACCAGGGTTTCAGGGACTCAATCAGCCCCAGCATTTT
len: 10; v_gene: TRBV30; d_gene: .; abundance: .; j_gene: TRBJ1-1; CDR3aa: CAVSQGEAFF; CDR3nt: TGTGCCGTAAGTCAGGGGGAAGCTTTCTTT
len: 11; v_gene: TRBV20-1; d_gene: .; abundance: .; j_gene: TRBJ2-7; CDR3aa: CSARSLYEQYF; CDR3nt: TGCAGTGCTAGATCTTTATACGAGCAGTACTTC
len: 13; v_gene: TRBV10-3; d_gene: TRBD1; abundance: once; j_gene: TRBJ2-1; CDR3aa: CAVKGTGGNEQFF; CDR3nt: TGTGCCGTAAAAGGGACAGGGGGAAATGAGCAGTTCTTC
len: 16; v_gene: TRBV7-8; d_gene: TRBD1; abundance: .; j_gene: TRBJ1-2; CDR3aa: CASSFFRDRGDYGYTF; CDR3nt: TGTGCCAGCAGCTTCTTCCGGGACAGGGGAGACTATGGCTACACCTTC
len: 15; v_gene: TRBV15; d_gene: .; abundance: once; j_gene: TRBJ2-1; CDR3aa: CATSGKGVVYNEQFF; CDR3nt: TGTGCCACCAGCGGGAAGGGGGTTGTTTACAATGAGCAGTTCTTC